A selection of T cell receptor beta chains follows, all from one sample in a study of patients and donors after allogeneic stem cell transplantation. Each CDR3 protein gets one entry after TCRdb re-called the RT-PCR reads with MiXCR. Of 84,000 or so distinct CDR3 sequences listed, around 49% are singletons. Sequencing was done on a sample of blood, either unsorted or a sorted T cell fraction (not recorded which). These receptors were collected from a human donor who was either an allogeneic HSCT recipient or a stem cell or donor lymphocyte infusion donor (not recorded which). It is not recorded whose cells these are; they may come from a transplant donor. CDR3s include the opening cysteine and the closing phenylalanine or tryptophan. The D gene is left open where the match is weak. Size is omitted from some rows. Given values are once, few, many or a class for expanded clones.

j_call d_call clone_size v_call cdr3_aa cdr3_nt
TRBJ1-3 NA few TRBV27 CASSLLGGSSGNTIYF TGTGCCAGCAGTTTATTGGGCGGGAGCTCTGGAAACACCATATATTTT
TRBJ2-2 NA NA TRBV27 CASSFRDTTGELFF TGTGCCAGCAGTTTTCGGGACACAACCGGGGAGCTGTTTTTT
TRBJ1-1 NA few TRBV6-1 CASSSQGNKAEAFF TGTGCCAGCAGTTCTCAGGGGAATAAGGCTGAAGCTTTCTTT
TRBJ1-3 NA few TRBV20-1 CSALWAEGSGNTIYF TGCAGTGCTCTCTGGGCCGAGGGATCTGGAAACACCATATATTTT
TRBJ1-1 NA NA TRBV5-1 CASSLRHQLGRGAEAFF TGCGCCAGCAGCCTCAGACACCAACTGGGCCGTGGGGCTGAAGCTTTCTTT
TRBJ1-5 NA NA TRBV6-2/TRBV6-3 CASRGLIHGNQPQHF TGTGCCAGCCGGGGCCTCATACATGGCAATCAGCCCCAGCATTTT
TRBJ1-1 NA few TRBV19 CASNRQVNTEAFF TGTGCCAGTAACCGACAGGTGAACACTGAAGCTTTCTTT
TRBJ2-7 NA NA TRBV27 CASSLRSSFYEQYF TGTGCCAGCAGTTTGCGAAGCAGTTTCTACGAGCAGTACTTC
TRBJ1-6 NA few TRBV10-3 CATRPTDSPLHF TGTGCCACCCGCCCCACTGATTCACCCCTCCACTTT
TRBJ1-5 TRBD1 once TRBV29-1 CSVGQGNQPQHF TGCAGCGTCGGACAGGGCAATCAGCCCCAGCATTTT
TRBJ1-1 TRBD1 NA TRBV5-1 CASSLAGGTLAEAFF TGCGCCAGCAGCTTAGCAGGGGGCACTTTAGCCGAAGCTTTCTTT
TRBJ1-3 NA few TRBV4-3 CASSQDLSLGNTIYF TGCGCCAGCAGCCAAGATCTCAGCCTTGGAAACACCATATATTTT
TRBJ1-2 NA NA TRBV12-3/TRBV12-4 CASSVTLPNRDGYTF TGTGCCAGCAGTGTAACGCTCCCGAACAGGGATGGCTACACCTTC
TRBJ1-1 NA NA TRBV7-9 CASSLRHFGTEAFF TGTGCCAGCAGCCTCCGGCACTTCGGCACTGAAGCTTTCTTT
TRBJ2-2 NA few TRBV24-1 CATSATSKTGELFF TGTGCCACCAGTGCTACCTCTAAGACCGGGGAGCTGTTTTTT
TRBJ1-1 NA NA TRBV29-1 CSAHDGGLNTEAFF TGCAGCGCCCACGACGGGGGTCTGAACACTGAAGCTTTCTTT
TRBJ1-2 NA few TRBV29-1 CSVEVGGREDGYTF TGCAGCGTTGAAGTGGGAGGCAGGGAAGATGGCTACACCTTC